Listed here are 11 T cell receptor beta chains from one sample, sequenced in a study of glioma-infiltrating T cells after dendritic cell vaccination. The assay was immunoSEQ multiplex PCR, and TCRdb's table has in-frame clones only and misses some. Of some 78,000 clones listed, 85% are singletons. As to time point: after dendritic cell vaccination, including at tumor progression/relapse. The sample consisted of blood, taken after dendritic cell vaccination. The receptors were gathered from a human donor with glioblastoma.

This chain uses TRBV6-5 with TRBJ2-7; 8 bases fit TRBD1. This CDR3 is built from 13 residues. Germline V CDR1 and CDR2: MNHEY, SVGAGI. The junction had 3 bases not matched to a gene; V was cut back by 8 bases and J by 0 bases. In nucleotides, the CDR3 is TGTGCCAGCCACAGGGGGAGCTCCTACGAGCAGTACTTC. Amino acids: CASHRGSSYEQYF.

The chain joins TRBV2 to TRBJ2-6, with D possibly TRBD1 on 5 matching bases. The V and J ends lost 9 bases and 0 bases respectively, with 15 bases between them. The germline gives CDR1 SNHLY, CDR2 FYNNEI. This CDR3 is built from 16 residues. The DNA for the CDR3 is TGTGCCAGTCTGAGAGACAGAAGCTCTGGGGCCAACGTCCTGACTTTC. It translates to CASLRDRSSGANVLTF.

The V call is TRBV18, the J call TRBJ2-7, with D tentatively TRBD2 (6 bases). Trimming pared 2 bases from V and 3 bases from J, leaving 17 bases between. Germline-derived CDR1 and CDR2 are KGHSH and LQKENI. This CDR3 contains 16 residues. CDR3 coding DNA: TGTGCCAGCTCACCAGGGGTAAGGGTGGAGGGCTACGAGCAGTACTTC. This sequence encodes CASSPGVRVEGYEQYF.

By its share, this clone is medium-sized. The chain combines TRBV4-3 with TRBJ2-2; D remains ambiguous. Looked up from germline, CDR1 is LGHNA and CDR2 is YSLEER. The CDR3 runs 14 residues. Between the trimmed V and J ends, which lost 3 bases and 6 bases, there was a span of 11 bases. Here the CDR3 reads CASSHIEDPGELFF. The CDR3 nucleotides are TGCGCCAGCAGCCACATTGAGGATCCCGGGGAGCTGTTTTTT.

The chain uses TRBV6-5 and TRBJ1-1, with a weak D call TRBD1 (5 bases). V was shortened by 2 bases and J by 3 bases, with 7 bases between the two germline ends. The length of the CDR3 is 13 residues. CDR1 is MNHEY, CDR2 SVGAGI, per germline. CDR3 nucleotide sequence: TGTGCCAGCAGTTACGGGGGGTACACTGAAGCTTTCTTT. It codes for CASSYGGYTEAFF.

This chain connects TRBV7-8 to TRBJ1-1, with D unresolved. The V gene lost 3 bases and the J gene lost 0 bases, with 11 bases spanning the gap. Germline V gene data show CDR1 as SGHVS and CDR2 as FQNEAQ. This CDR3 spans 15 amino acids. CDR3 residues: CASSFPIGVNTEAFF. The CDR3 DNA reads TGTGCCAGCAGCTTCCCGATCGGAGTGAACACTGAAGCTTTCTTT.

The table lists this clone with a count of one. The chain couples TRBV7-9 to TRBJ2-3, with 11 bases that match TRBD2. The germline gives CDR1 SEHNR, CDR2 FQNEAQ (reference sequence). The CDR3 runs to 15 residues. After removal of 1 base from V and 8 bases from J, the junction contained 5 bases not matched to a gene. CDR3 bases: TGTGCCAGCAGCTTAGACCCAGGGACTAGCGGTACGCAGTATTTT. Translation gives CASSLDPGTSGTQYF.

This clone showed up just once. The chain joins TRBV5-1 to TRBJ2-7; 9 nucleotides line up with TRBD2. CDR3 length: 14 amino acids. The J segment lost 6 bases and the V segment lost 4 bases, leaving 8 bases of the junction unmatched. Germline values: CDR1 SGHRS, CDR2 YFSETQ. In nucleotides, the CDR3 is TGCGCCAGCAGCCCCGGGGCGGGAGGGCTCGAGCAGTACTTC. Amino acids: CASSPGAGGLEQYF. The whole variable domain, filled in from reference TRBV5-1 and TRBJ2-7, reads KAGVTQTPRYLIKTRGQQVTLSCSPISGHRSVSWYQQTPGQGLQFLFEYFSETQRNKGNFPGRFSGRQFSNSRSEMNVSTLELGDSALYLCASSPGAGGLEQYFGPGTRLTVT.

Points on this clone: Other DNA sequences in the sample encode the same CDR3. This rearrangement joins TRBV29-1 to TRBJ1-1; D is perhaps TRBD1 (5 bases). V lost 5 bases and J 0 bases, leaving 10 bases between the germline ends. The CDR3 runs to 13 residues. Germline lookup yields CDR1 SQVTM and CDR2 ANQGSEA. The CDR3 here is CSVSGNLNTEAFF. The CDR3 region has the DNA TGCAGCGTTTCAGGGAATTTGAACACTGAAGCTTTCTTT.

This clone was detected once. V is TRBV2 and J is TRBJ2-1; no clear D. CDR1 is SNHLY and CDR2 is FYNNEI in the germline V gene. The CDR3 covers 19 residues. Trimming shortened V by 0 bases and J by 2 bases, and 20 bases separated the two germline ends. As DNA, the CDR3 is TGTGCCAGCAGTGAAGCGCCCTCTATACAGTTATCCCCCTACAATGAGCAGTTCTTC. Protein: CASSEAPSIQLSPYNEQFF. Variable domain in full (rest from reference TRBV2 and TRBJ2-1): EPEVTQTPSHQVTQMGQEVILRCVPISNHLYFYWYRQILGQKVEFLVSFYNNEISEKSEIFDDQFSVERPDGSNFTLKIRSTKLEDSAMYFCASSEAPSIQLSPYNEQFFGPGTRLTVL.

This clone has only one observation. The J gene is TRBJ1-1, the V gene TRBV6-4; TRBD1 matches 9 bases. V dropped 5 bases and J dropped 3; count of bases not matched to a gene: 4. The CDR3 is 14 amino acids. CDR1 is MRHNA, CDR2 SNTAGT, per germline. The CDR3 bases are TGTGCCAGCAGTTTAAGACAGGGGGACACTGAAGCTTTCTTT. This codes for CASSLRQGDTEAFF.